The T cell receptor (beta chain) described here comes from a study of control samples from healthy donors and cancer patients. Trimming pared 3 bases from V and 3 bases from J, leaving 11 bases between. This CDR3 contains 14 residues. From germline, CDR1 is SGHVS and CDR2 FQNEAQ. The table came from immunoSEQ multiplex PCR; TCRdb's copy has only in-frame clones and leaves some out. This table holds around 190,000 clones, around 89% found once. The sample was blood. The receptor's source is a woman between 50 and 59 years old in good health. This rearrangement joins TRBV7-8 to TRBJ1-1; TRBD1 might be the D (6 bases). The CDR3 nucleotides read TGTGCCAGCAGCTTTACAGGGTTGTACACTGAAGCTTTCTTT. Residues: CASSFTGLYTEAFF.